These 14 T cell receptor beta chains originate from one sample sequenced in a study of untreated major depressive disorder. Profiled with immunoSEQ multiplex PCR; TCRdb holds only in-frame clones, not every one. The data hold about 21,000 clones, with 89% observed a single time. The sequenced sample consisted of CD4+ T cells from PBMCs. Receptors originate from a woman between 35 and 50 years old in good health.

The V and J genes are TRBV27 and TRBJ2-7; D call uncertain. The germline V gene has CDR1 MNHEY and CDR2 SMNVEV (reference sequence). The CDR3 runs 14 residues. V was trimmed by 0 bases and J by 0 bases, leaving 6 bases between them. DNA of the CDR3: TGTGCCAGCAGTTTATCTTACAGCTCCTACGAGCAGTACGTC. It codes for CASSLSYSSYEQYV.

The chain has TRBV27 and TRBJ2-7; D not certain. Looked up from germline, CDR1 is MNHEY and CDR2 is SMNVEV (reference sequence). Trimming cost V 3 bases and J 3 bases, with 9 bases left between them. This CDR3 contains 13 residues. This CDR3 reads CASSLGRRYEQYF. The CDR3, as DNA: TGTGCCAGCAGTTTGGGAAGGCGCTACGAGCAGTACTTC.

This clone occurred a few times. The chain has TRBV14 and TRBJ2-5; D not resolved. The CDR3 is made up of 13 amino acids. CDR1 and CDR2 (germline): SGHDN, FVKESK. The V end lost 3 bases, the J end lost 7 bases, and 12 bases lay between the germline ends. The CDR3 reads CASSQAVLGTQYF. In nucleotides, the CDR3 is TGTGCCAGCAGCCAGGCAGTACTCGGGACCCAGTACTTC.

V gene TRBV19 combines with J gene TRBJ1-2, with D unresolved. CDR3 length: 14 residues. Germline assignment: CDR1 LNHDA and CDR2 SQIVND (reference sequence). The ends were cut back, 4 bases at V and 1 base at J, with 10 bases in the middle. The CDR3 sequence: CASSRRENNYGYTF. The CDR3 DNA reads TGTGCCAGTAGTAGACGGGAAAATAACTATGGCTACACCTTC.

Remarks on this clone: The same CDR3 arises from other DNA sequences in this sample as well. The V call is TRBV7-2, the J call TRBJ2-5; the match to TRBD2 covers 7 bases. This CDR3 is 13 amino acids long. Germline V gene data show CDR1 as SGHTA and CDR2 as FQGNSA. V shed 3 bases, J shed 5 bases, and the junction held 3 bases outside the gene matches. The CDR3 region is CASSLGGRETQYF. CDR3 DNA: TGTGCCAGCAGCTTGGGAGGGAGGGAGACCCAGTACTTC.

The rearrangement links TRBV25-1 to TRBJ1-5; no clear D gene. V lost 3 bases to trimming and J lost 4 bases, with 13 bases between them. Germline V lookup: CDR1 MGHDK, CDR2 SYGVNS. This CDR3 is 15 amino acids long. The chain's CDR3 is CASSESGRENQPQHF. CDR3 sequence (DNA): TGTGCCAGCAGTGAGAGTGGCCGTGAGAATCAGCCCCAGCATTTT.

CDR3 in amino acids: CASEQGVAQNEKLFF. The CDR3 DNA reads as TGTGCCAGCGAACAGGGGGTGGCACAGAATGAAAAACTGTTTTTT. J is TRBJ1-4 and V is TRBV2; 8 bases map to TRBD1. CDR3 size: 15 residues. V lost 8 bases, J lost 5 bases, and 10 bases stayed unmatched. CDR1 and CDR2 (germline): SNHLY, FYNNEI. Drawing the rest from reference TRBV2 and TRBJ1-4, the complete variable domain is EPEVTQTPSHQVTQMGQEVILRCVPISNHLYFYWYRQILGQKVEFLVSFYNNEISEKSEIFDDQFSVERPDGSNFTLKIRSTKLEDSAMYFCASEQGVAQNEKLFFGSGTQLSVL.

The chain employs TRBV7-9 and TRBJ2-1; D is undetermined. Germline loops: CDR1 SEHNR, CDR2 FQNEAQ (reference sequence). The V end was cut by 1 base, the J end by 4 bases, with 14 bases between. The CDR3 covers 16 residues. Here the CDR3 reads CASSLGGTLIYNEQFF. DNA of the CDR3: TGTGCCAGCAGCTTAGGGGGTACCTTAATTTACAATGAGCAGTTCTTC. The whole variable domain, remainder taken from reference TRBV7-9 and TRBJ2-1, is DTGVSQNPRHKITKRGQNVTFRCDPISEHNRLYWYRQTLGQGPEFLTYFQNEAQLEKSRLLSDRFSAERPKGSFSTLEIQRTEQGDSAMYLCASSLGGTLIYNEQFFGPGTRLTVL.

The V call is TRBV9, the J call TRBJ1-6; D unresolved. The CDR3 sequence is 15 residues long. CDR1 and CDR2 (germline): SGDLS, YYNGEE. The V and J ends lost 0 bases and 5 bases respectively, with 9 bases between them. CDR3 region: CASSVEGRNNSPLHF. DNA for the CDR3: TGTGCCAGCAGCGTAGAAGGGAGAAATAATTCACCCCTCCACTTT.

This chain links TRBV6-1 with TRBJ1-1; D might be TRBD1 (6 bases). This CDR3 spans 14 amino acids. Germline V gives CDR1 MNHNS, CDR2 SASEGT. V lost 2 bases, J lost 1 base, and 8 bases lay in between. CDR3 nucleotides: TGTGCCAGCAGTGAAAGGGGGGGGAACACTGAAGCTTTCTTT. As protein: CASSERGGNTEAFF.

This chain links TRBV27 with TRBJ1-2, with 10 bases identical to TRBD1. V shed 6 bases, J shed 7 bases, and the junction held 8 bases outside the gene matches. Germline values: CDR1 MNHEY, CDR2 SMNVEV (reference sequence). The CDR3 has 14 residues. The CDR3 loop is CASRRGQGPFGYTF. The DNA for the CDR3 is TGTGCCAGCAGGAGGGGACAGGGGCCATTTGGCTACACCTTC.

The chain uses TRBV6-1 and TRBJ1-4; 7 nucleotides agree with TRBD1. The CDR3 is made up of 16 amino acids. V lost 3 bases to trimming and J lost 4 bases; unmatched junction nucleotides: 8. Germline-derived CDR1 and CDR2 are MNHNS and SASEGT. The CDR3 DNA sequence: TGTGCCAGCAGTGATTATGGGACAGAGCTTAATGAAAAACTGTTTTTT. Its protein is CASSDYGTELNEKLFF.

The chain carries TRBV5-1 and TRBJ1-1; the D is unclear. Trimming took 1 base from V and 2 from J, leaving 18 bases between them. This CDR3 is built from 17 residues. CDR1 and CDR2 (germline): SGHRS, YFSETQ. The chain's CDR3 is CASSLTPGVYSNTEAFF. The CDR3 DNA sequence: TGCGCCAGCAGCTTGACCCCCGGGGTTTATTCCAACACTGAAGCTTTCTTT.

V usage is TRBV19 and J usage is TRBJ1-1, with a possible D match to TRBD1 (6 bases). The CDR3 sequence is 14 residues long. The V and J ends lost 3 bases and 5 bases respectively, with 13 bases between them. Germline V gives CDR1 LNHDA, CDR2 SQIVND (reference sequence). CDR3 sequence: CASSISQGSTEAFF. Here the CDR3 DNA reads TGTGCCAGTAGTATTAGTCAGGGGAGTACTGAAGCTTTCTTT. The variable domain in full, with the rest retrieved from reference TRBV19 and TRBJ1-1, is DGGITQSPKYLFRKEGQNVTLSCEQNLNHDAMYWYRQDPGQGLRLIYYSQIVNDFQKGDIAEGYSVSREKKESFPLTVTSAQKNPTAFYLCASSISQGSTEAFFGQGTRLTVV.